The clone carrying this TCR beta chain was detected only a few times. The trim removed 0 bases at V and 5 bases at J, leaving 2 bases unmatched. Per germline, CDR1 SGHRS and CDR2 YFSETQ. This CDR3 region has 15 residues. Participants' reported clinical history set cohort assignment. Cohort 3 recovered donors had two negative PCRs, clearance, or symptom resolution. The sample belongs to a study of blood T cell repertoires in COVID-19. Per the study methods: Amplification of reference gene primers provided the estimated nucleated cell counts. Method: immunoSEQ multiplex PCR; TCRdb's copy keeps in-frame clones and lacks some. V, J and clone size are those of that table, while D and trimming were read from the DNA. The sample lists 200,000 to 250,000 clones; around 80% were seen once.

The chain links TRBV5-1 to TRBJ2-7; 13 positions match TRBD2. This TCR was sampled from a man in his 60s who had recovered from COVID-19. Sequencing was carried out using PBMCs or T cells enriched from blood (not recorded which). Written as DNA, the CDR3 is TGCGCCAGCAGCTTGGGGACTAGCGGGGGAAACGAGCAGTACTTC. This encodes CASSLGTSGGNEQYF.